Here is one TCR beta chain with its context. Its antigen is unknown. The source of the sample is a study of neurological immune-mediated disorders. Time point described: longitudinal time-point 1 (baseline). Unsorted libraries were prepared from 2 million PBMCs that had been stored at -80 C. TCRdb reanalysed the 5' RACE reads using MiXCR and keeps one entry per CDR3 protein. The table lists roughly 61,000 distinct CDR3 sequences, around a tenth of them singletons. General observations from the study: HTLV-1-associated myelopathy had the most TCR clonal expansion, whereas multiple sclerosis had the least (lower than in healthy controls). Private repertoires in all groups were suggested, as expanded clones shared no CDR3 amino acid sequences across subjects.

The receptor was derived from a male donor with HTLV-1-associated myelopathy (HAM/TSP). The sequenced sample consisted of PBMCs.

Written as DNA, the CDR3 is TGTGCCAGTAGTTGGAGTTACAATGAGCAGTTCTTC. Its translation: CASSWSYNEQFF. The chain uses TRBV19 and TRBJ2-1; D unclear. The CDR3 sequence is 12 residues long. Trimming stripped 5 bases from V and 4 bases from J, with 6 bases between. Germline V CDR1 and CDR2: LNHDA, SQIVND (reference sequence).